This T cell receptor beta chain was captured in a study of blood T cell repertoires in COVID-19. Generated by immunoSEQ multiplex PCR, the TCRdb table keeps only in-frame clones and is missing some. The profile shows fewer than 250,000 clones, about 84% of them singletons. The CDR3 consists of 16 residues. Germline V lookup: CDR1 SGHTS, CDR2 YDEGEE. After removal of 0 bases from V and 8 bases from J, the junction contained 10 bases not matched to a gene. Participant age was roughly 18 to 100 years, and participants resided in roughly 24 US areas. Cohort 3 recovered donors had two negative PCRs, clearance, or symptom resolution.

The clonotype comes from a man aged 55-75 years who had recovered from COVID-19. The chain joins TRBV5-8 to TRBJ2-1; 8 bases map to TRBD2. The material sequenced was PBMCs or T cells enriched from blood (not recorded which). The DNA of the CDR3 is TGTGCCAGCAGCTTGGCCTCCGGGACTAGTCTCCATGAGCAGTTCTTC. As protein: CASSLASGTSLHEQFF. The full variable domain, its missing parts supplied by reference TRBV5-8 and TRBJ2-1, is EAGVTQSPTHLIKTRGQQATLRCSPISGHTSVYWYQQALGLGLQFLLWYDEGEERNRGNFPPRFSGRQFPNYSSELNVNALELEDSALYLCASSLASGTSLHEQFFGPGTRLTVL.